This T cell receptor beta chain derives from a study of blood T cells in healthy people across ages. Points on this clonotype: A read error may be the cause here, since a much bigger clone is one base away.

With a J-beta primer mix and a sample-barcoded 5' primer, a second PCR ran 7 to 11 cycles. TCRdb recomputed calls from the 5' RACE reads with MiXCR, one row per CDR3 protein. Among 1.2 million to 1.5 million distinct CDR3 sequences listed, roughly 40% were seen once. This CDR3 is 15 amino acids long. Sequences were obtained from blood. This chain links TRBV12-3 or TRBV12-4 with TRBJ2-5, with 7 bases matching TRBD2. The sequence came from a woman aged 18-29 years in good health. The CDR3: CASGLGGGRVNEQYF. The DNA for the CDR3 is TGTGCCAGCGGTTTAGGCGGGGGTAGGGTGAATGAGCAGTACTTC.